The clone carrying this T cell receptor (beta chain) was detected only a few times. Its antigen is not known. One entry per CDR3 protein, called by TCRdb with MiXCR from the reads. In the table there are 830,000 or so distinct CDR3 sequences, approximately 30% of which are singletons. The sample is drawn from a study of T cell repertoires in cytomegalovirus infection. J lost 2 bases, V lost 5 bases, and 12 bases had no gene match. The CDR3 consists of 17 residues. The V gene's germline CDR1 is SGHVS and CDR2 FQNEAQ. Sequenced here: cultured CD8+ T cells from PBMCs, sampled from culture after CMV antigen stimulation. This TCR was sampled from a human donor in good health (CMV status not recorded). Some clones in this sample may be carry-over from other donors' samples. This chain uses TRBV7-8 with TRBJ2-3; TRBD2 matches at 8 bases. CDR3 protein: CASSPRVLAGPTDTQYF. In DNA, the CDR3 is TGTGCCAGCAGCCCCCGCGTCCTAGCGGGCCCCACAGATACGCAGTATTTT.